This T cell receptor (beta chain) was sequenced for a study of molecular identifiers for immune sequencing clone quantification. In TCRdb, the PCR reads were re-called with MiXCR into one record per CDR3 protein. The table includes hundreds of thousands of distinct CDR3 sequences, 25% detected once. This clonotype was detected a few times. This CDR3 is 15 amino acids long. V was shortened by 3 bases and J by 0 bases, with 9 bases between the two germline ends. Germline values: CDR1 MNHEY, CDR2 SMNVEV (reference sequence). The sequence derives from a human donor in good health. Some libraries in this study had Jurkat cell RNA spiked in. The chain employs TRBV27 and TRBJ1-5, with no clear D. The specimen was naive CD8+ T cells from blood, with Jurkat cell RNA spiked in. Subset of the sample: FACS-sorted CD8+CD4-CCR7+CD45RA+ naive T cells. The CDR3 loop reads CASSFWADSNQPQHF. CDR3 nucleotides: TGTGCCAGCAGTTTTTGGGCAGATAGCAATCAGCCCCAGCATTTT.